This T cell receptor (beta chain) was recovered during a study of blood T cell repertoires in COVID-19 (TCRdb year 2020). With respect to the entire study: The collaborator samples originated in the United States, Italy and Spain and spanned the acute and convalescent phases of COVID-19. The repertoires were made available in a free public database intended to serve as a resource for research on the immune response to SARS-CoV-2. The sample metadata nearly always contained a de-identified subject ID, COVID-19 status, age in years and sex. Where available, HLA class I and class II types were obtained from metadata supplied by the sample provider rather than from assay-based typing. The samples were drawn from the first 160 participants of the ongoing ImmuneRACE study and from 950 to 1,500 subjects provided by 6 global collaborators. The material from the prospective study consisted of cDNA or gDNA derived from T cells, B-cell-depleted T cells, or PBMCs. The dataset comprised deeply sampled blood TCRbeta repertoires from subjects exposed to, actively infected with, or recovered from COVID-19. What the study reported, not specific to this receptor: How much clinical and demographic metadata was included differed by source and by participant, and the metadata was provided uncurated.

Whole blood was collected in K2EDTA tubes by collaborating institutions according to the institutions' own protocols. Collaborator samples were shipped for TCRbeta analysis as frozen whole blood, isolated PBMCs, or DNA extracted from either sample type. This clone has just a few counts. This receptor's antigen is unknown. Base quality data are lacking; no much larger clone is found one base away. From its cysteine to its phenylalanine, the CDR3 spans 16 amino acids. Of all the DNA, just the CDR3 is kept, 48 bases in frame from base 1. The germline V gene (reference sequence) specifies LNHNV as CDR1 and YYDKDF as CDR2. The germline V and J ends show losses of 2 bases and 5 bases respectively, and no gene match explains 7 bases of the junction. TCRbeta CDR3 regions were amplified from genomic DNA by means of the immunoSEQ Assay, a bias-controlled multiplex PCR. In the authors' own workflow: The number of nucleated cells in each sample was estimated by amplification of reference gene primers within the assay. To quantify the absolute abundance of each unique TCRbeta CDR3 rearrangement, sequence reads were collapsed and filtered. For each sample, productive Simpson clonality was calculated as the square root of Simpson's diversity index over productive rearrangements. Imported from immuneACCESS, the table was reduced by TCRdb to in-frame sequences with V and J called. These copies leave out some clones; in studies compared against another copy, an unresolved V gene accounts for under half, and the cause of the remainder is not known. V and J calls plus clone size are reproduced from that table; the DNA served to infer D and trimming. The table for this sample lists under 150,000 clones; approximately 81% of them were counted only once. 35% to 40% of the sample rests with the top ten.

Sequenced input: peripheral blood. The sequence was obtained from a human donor in a cohort sampled during active COVID-19. The rearrangement joined TRBV15 to TRBJ2-1; 9 central nucleotides agree with TRBD2. The DNA reads as follows: TGTGCCACCAGCAGAACCCTAGCGGGGACGGACAATGAGCAGTTCTTC. Translated, it gives CATSRTLAGTDNEQFF. The full variable domain, with segments outside the CDR3 supplied by the reference TRBV15 and TRBJ2-1 proteins, appears as DAMVIQNPRYQVTQFGKPVTLSCSQTLNHNVMYWYQQKSSQAPKLLFHYYDKDFNNEADTPDNFQSRRPNTSFCFLDIRSPGLGDTAMYLCATSRTLAGTDNEQFFGPGTRLTVL.